The entry that follows covers one TCR beta chain sequence. Its recognized antigen is unknown. No qualities accompany the bases; no much larger clone lies one base away. The sample originates from a study of PD-1 blockade in classical Hodgkin lymphoma (dated by TCRdb to between 2020 and 2021). General notes on the study: Nivolumab dosing was 3 mg/kg intravenously every 2 weeks, continuing until either disease progression or unacceptable toxicity. The study used CyTOF and TCR beta sequencing to define a peripheral blood immune signature of response to PD-1 blockade in classical Hodgkin lymphoma.

What this sample's time point label stands for: cycle 2 day 1 (C2D1) of nivolumab. Every trial patient had relapsed after autologous stem cell transplantation, and cohorts A, B and C differed in prior brentuximab vedotin exposure. The trial cohort comprised fewer than 65 patients with relapsed/refractory classical Hodgkin lymphoma whose best overall responses were complete response, partial response or progressive disease. Trial patients were treated with single-agent nivolumab in the multi-cohort phase II CheckMate 205 trial. An independent review committee assessed best overall response by applying the 2007 International Working Group response criteria. PBMCs from the trial were collected at three points: immediately before nivolumab initiation (C1D1), and during therapy at cycle 2 day 1 and cycle 4 day 1. Peripheral blood was collected in 8 mL Vacutainer Cell Preparation Tubes, from which PBMCs were isolated by centrifugation and then cryopreserved.

The Qiagen DNeasy kit was used to extract genomic DNA from unsorted PBMCs and from the negatively selected CD4+ and CD8+ fractions. TCR beta CDR3 regions were subjected to amplification by immunoSEQ multiplex PCR with primers that anneal to V and J segments. A synthetic immune receptor repertoire was used to minimize amplification bias, and any remaining bias was removed computationally after sequencing. In the authors' own workflow: Custom Python scripts were used to quantify repertoire diversity as the Shannon entropy index. The unsorted, CD4+ and CD8+ repertoires were each analyzed separately, with the exception of combined analyses, where CD4+ and CD8+ sequences were merged in silico. A clone counted as expanded when the clone's frequency after treatment rose at least 2-fold relative to C1D1, and clones undetected at baseline were given a pseudocount of 0.5. Clones with 0 or 1 copy at C1D1 were defined as singleton clones, while clones with 2 or more copies were defined as non-singleton clones. Clones expanded in unsorted samples were assigned a CD4+, CD8+ or unknown annotation through matching of protein sequences in sorted samples from the same patient. Wilcoxon tests on paired samples were used to test diversity changes from C1D1 to C4D1. TCRdb provides this immuneACCESS table in a form limited to in-frame rearrangements. Some clones are lacking; in checked studies, under half of them reflect an unresolved V gene, and why the rest are absent is not known. The V and J calls and clone size come from that table; D and trimming were worked out from the DNA. The sample contains fewer than 110,000 clones, roughly 91% of them found a single time. About 6.4% of the sample lies in the top ten.

General conclusions and limits of the study: By C4D1, a significant rise was seen in CD4+ TCR diversity but not in CD8+ TCR diversity (p=0.0027 vs p=0.16), and the rise was most apparent among complete responders (p=0.02). Baseline TCR diversity was reported to be lower in newly diagnosed patients than in healthy donors and to be lower still in relapsed/refractory patients. Lower diversity was seen in patients whose nivolumab began less than 1 year after ASCT, and these patients were left out of later analyses so that immune reconstitution would not confound the results. Baseline diversity similar to that of newly diagnosed patients was observed in trial patients achieving complete response, whereas significantly lower diversity was observed in partial responders and progressors. Only a single clinical trial cohort was studied, and what caused the repertoire differences, possibly disease activity or prior therapy, remained undefined.

The germline V gene sets CDR1 to SQVTM and CDR2 to ANQGSEA. Trimming takes 7 bases off V and 2 bases off J; junction bases not matched to a gene: 11. The CDR3 sequence holds 15 residues, the cysteine and phenylalanine included. Only the CDR3 DNA is retained, 45 bases long and in frame from the first base. The receptor was isolated from a human donor with classical Hodgkin lymphoma. The sample here was peripheral blood mononuclear cells (PBMCs), taken before the second cycle of nivolumab. The sequence joins TRBV29-1 to TRBJ2-5; 9 middle bases align to TRBD1. At the DNA level, the sequence is TGCAGCGCCCATGGCGGGGACAGGGCGCAAGAGACCCAGTACTTC. Its coded protein is CSAHGGDRAQETQYF. The entire variable domain, with the stretches around the CDR3 drawn from the reference TRBV29-1 and TRBJ2-5 proteins, is SAVISQKPSRDICQRGTSLTIQCQVDSQVTMMFWYRQQPGQSLTLIATANQGSEATYESGFVIDKFPISRPNLTFSTLTVSNMSPEDSSIYLCSAHGGDRAQETQYFGPGTRLLVL.